This T cell receptor beta chain was found in a study of T cells after yellow fever vaccination. Study context: For low cell numbers, libraries were made with SMART-Seq v4 Ultra Low Input.

TCR cDNA was made by 5'RACE template switching, adding a universal primer site and UMIs. TCRdb reanalysed the 5' RACE reads using MiXCR and keeps one entry per CDR3 protein. The sample has about 120,000 distinct CDR3 sequences, around 9.8% seen once. With respect to this clonotype: Its target is unknown.

CDR1 is SGHAT, CDR2 FQNNGV, per germline. CDR3 length: 14 residues. V was clipped by 5 bases and J by 0 bases, with 7 bases between them. Study-level results: Researchers report a weaker secondary response that nonetheless peaked faster, day 5 versus 15.

Sequences were derived from CD8+ T cells sorted from PBMCs, sampled on the day of the yellow fever booster vaccination. The clonotype comes from a man between 18 and 29 years old who received the YFV17D yellow fever vaccine. This chain joins TRBV11-2 and TRBJ2-2; D remains ambiguous. The CDR3: CASSKAPNTGELFF. The CDR3 nucleotides read TGTGCCAGCAGCAAGGCCCCGAACACCGGGGAGCTGTTTTTT.